The clone carrying this T cell receptor (beta chain) was detected only once. The antigen remains undetermined. No patient escaped relapse after autologous stem cell transplantation, and brentuximab vedotin exposure varied. Complete response, partial response or progressive disease were the best responses. This entry is derived from a study of PD-1 blockade in classical Hodgkin lymphoma. General study results and limits: Partial responders and progressors had significantly lower baseline TCR diversity. Reasons behind the repertoire differences stay unclear, perhaps disease activity or earlier therapy. CD4+ TCR diversity rose significantly by C4D1, and CD8+ TCR diversity did not.

V gave up 3 bases and J gave up 2 bases, with 8 bases separating them. The CDR3 contains 13 residues. In germline, CDR1 is MDHEN, CDR2 SYDVKM. Method: immunoSEQ multiplex PCR; TCRdb's copy keeps in-frame clones and lacks some. The table lists about 36,000 clones, 69% of them singletons. Source: peripheral blood mononuclear cells (PBMCs), taken before the second cycle of nivolumab. The sequence derives from a human donor with classical Hodgkin lymphoma. The rearrangement uses TRBV28 and TRBJ2-7, with D uncertain. CDR3 amino acids: CASSLVSPYEQYF. In DNA form, the CDR3 reads TGTGCCAGCAGTTTGGTAAGCCCCTACGAGCAGTACTTC.